This T cell receptor beta chain emerged from a study of Ad26.COV2.S vaccination and SARS-CoV-2 variants. Study in general: Ad26.COV2.S arm of COV1001 included the donor.

The assay was immunoSEQ multiplex PCR, and TCRdb's table has in-frame clones only and misses some. The sample comprises 300,000 to 350,000 clones, almost 90% of which are singletons, and around 5.5% rests with the top ten. This CDR3 spans 14 amino acids. After removal of 10 bases from V and 7 bases from J, the junction contained 11 bases not matched to a gene. The germline CDR1 and CDR2 sequences are MNHEY and SMNVEV (reference sequence). General study points: Once vaccination had occurred, spike-specific CD8+ and CD4+ T cell responses reportedly showed substantial breadth. While placebo recipients had lower spike-specific TCR breadth, vaccine recipients had more.

Regarding this clone: Its cognate antigen is unknown.

As to treatment: 19 received Ad26.COV2.S at low or high dose, single or two shots; several received placebo; per-sample allocation not given. Samples analyzed were those drawn on day 63 after the first vaccine or placebo injection. An adult of 18-55 years in Boston served as donor. Sequenced here: peripheral blood, sampled in a trial of Ad26.COV2.S vaccine versus placebo. The receptor was derived from a person between 18 and 60 years old who received the Ad26.COV2.S COVID-19 vaccine or a placebo. The chain couples TRBV27 to TRBJ2-1, with 9 positions matching TRBD2. The CDR3 loop is CAIPRGLAENEQFF. Written as DNA, the CDR3 is TGTGCCATCCCTCGGGGACTAGCTGAGAATGAGCAGTTCTTC.